Described below is a single T cell receptor (beta chain) sequence and its context. Antigen: not known. This sample includes further DNA sequences coding for the same CDR3. The method was immunoSEQ multiplex PCR; TCRdb's version includes in-frame clones alone and lacks a portion of them. The sample shows over a million clones, 98% of them seen only once. The source of the sample is a study of shared clonotypes between healthy human individuals. Study-wide points: Tissues were not sampled, only blood, and their repertoires likely differ.

Germline V lookup: CDR1 SGHNT, CDR2 YYREEE (reference sequence). Trimming took 0 bases from V and 0 from J, leaving 9 bases between them. This CDR3 comprises 15 residues. This receptor was identified in a man aged 25 to 45 in good health. The V call is TRBV5-4, the J call TRBJ1-1; D uncertain. The sample taken for sequencing was naive CD4+ T cells sorted from blood. Documented subset: CD45RA+ positively selected. CDR3: CASSLAGRMNTEAFF. The CDR3 DNA follows: TGTGCCAGCAGCTTGGCCGGCAGAATGAACACTGAAGCTTTCTTT.